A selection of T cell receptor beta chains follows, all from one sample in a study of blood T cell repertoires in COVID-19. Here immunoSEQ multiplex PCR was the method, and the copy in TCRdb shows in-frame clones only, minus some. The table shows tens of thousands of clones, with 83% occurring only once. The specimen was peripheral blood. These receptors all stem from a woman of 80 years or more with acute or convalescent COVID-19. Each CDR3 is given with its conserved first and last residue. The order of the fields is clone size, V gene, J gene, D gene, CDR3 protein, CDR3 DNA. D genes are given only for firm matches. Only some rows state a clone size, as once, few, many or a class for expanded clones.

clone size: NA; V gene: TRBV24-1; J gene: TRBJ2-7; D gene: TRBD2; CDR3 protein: CATSDPLGGFEQYF; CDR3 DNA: TGTGCCACCAGTGATCCCCTGGGAGGGTTCGAGCAGTACTTC
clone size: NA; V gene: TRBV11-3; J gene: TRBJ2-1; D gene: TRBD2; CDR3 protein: CASSPGWTSGDESNNEQFF; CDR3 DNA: TGTGCCAGCAGCCCGGGTTGGACTAGCGGGGACGAAAGTAACAATGAGCAGTTCTTC
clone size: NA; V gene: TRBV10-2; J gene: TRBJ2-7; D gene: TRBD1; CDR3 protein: CASTRQGASSYEQYF; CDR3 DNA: TGCGCCAGCACCCGACAGGGGGCGAGCTCCTACGAGCAGTACTTC
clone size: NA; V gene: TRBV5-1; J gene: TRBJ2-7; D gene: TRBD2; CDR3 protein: CASSGREGFSEQYF; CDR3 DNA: TGCGCCAGCAGCGGGAGGGAGGGGTTCTCCGAGCAGTACTTC
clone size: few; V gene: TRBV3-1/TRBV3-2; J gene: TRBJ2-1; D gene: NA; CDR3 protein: CASSRGLYNEQFF; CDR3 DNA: TGTGCCAGCAGCCGGGGACTGTACAATGAGCAGTTCTTC
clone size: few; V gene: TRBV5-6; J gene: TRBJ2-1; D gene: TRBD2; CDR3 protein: CASSSGLAGGYEQFF; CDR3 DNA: TGTGCCAGCAGCTCAGGACTAGCGGGAGGTTATGAGCAGTTCTTC
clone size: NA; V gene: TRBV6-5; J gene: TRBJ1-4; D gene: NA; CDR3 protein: CASSSGRPSEKLFF; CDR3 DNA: TGTGCCAGCAGTTCCGGGAGGCCAAGCGAAAAACTGTTTTTT
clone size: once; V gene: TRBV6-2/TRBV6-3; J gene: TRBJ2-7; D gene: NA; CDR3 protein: CASSPRGANEQYF; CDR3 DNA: TGTGCCAGCAGCCCCCGGGGAGCGAACGAGCAGTACTTC
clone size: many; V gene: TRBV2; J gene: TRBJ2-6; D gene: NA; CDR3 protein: CASSEQGPGANVLTF; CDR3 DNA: TGTGCCAGCAGTGAACAGGGGCCTGGGGCCAACGTCCTGACTTTC
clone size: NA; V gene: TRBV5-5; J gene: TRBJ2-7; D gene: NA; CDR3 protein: CASRQIYEQYF; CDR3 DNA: TGTGCCAGCAGACAGATCTACGAGCAGTACTTC
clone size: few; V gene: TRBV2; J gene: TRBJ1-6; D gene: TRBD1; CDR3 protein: CASRTGSSPLHF; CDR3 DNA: TGTGCCAGTAGGACAGGGTCCTCACCCCTCCACTTT
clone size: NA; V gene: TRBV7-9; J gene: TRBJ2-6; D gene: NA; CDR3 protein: CAGSSFQVPASLTF; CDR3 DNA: TGTGCCGGCAGCAGCTTCCAAGTTCCTGCCTCCCTGACTTTC
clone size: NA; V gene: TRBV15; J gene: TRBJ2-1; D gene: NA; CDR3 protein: CATSRPGVYNEQFF; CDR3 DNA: TGTGCCACCAGCAGACCCGGGGTCTACAATGAGCAGTTCTTC
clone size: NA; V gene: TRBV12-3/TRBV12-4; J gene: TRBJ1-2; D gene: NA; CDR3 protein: CASSLGGRGYTF; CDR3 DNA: TGTGCCAGCAGTTTGGGGGGAAGAGGCTACACCTTC
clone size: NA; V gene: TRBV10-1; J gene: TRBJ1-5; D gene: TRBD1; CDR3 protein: CASSAQGASNQPQHF; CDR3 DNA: TGCGCCAGCAGTGCTCAGGGGGCCAGCAATCAGCCCCAGCATTTT
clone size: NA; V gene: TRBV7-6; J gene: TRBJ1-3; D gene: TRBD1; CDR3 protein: CASSLAGQGANTIYF; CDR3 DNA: TGTGCCAGCAGCTTAGCAGGACAGGGGGCGAACACCATATATTTT
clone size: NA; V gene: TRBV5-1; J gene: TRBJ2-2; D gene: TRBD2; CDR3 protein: CASSWGTSVGTGELFF; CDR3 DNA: TGCGCCAGCAGCTGGGGGACTAGCGTGGGCACCGGGGAGCTGTTTTTT
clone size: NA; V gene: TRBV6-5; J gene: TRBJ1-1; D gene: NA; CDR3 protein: CASSSTGTEAFF; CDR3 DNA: TGTGCCAGCAGTTCCACGGGAACTGAAGCTTTCTTT
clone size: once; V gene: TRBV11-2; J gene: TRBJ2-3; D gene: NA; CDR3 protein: CASSLRQGFSSTDTQYF; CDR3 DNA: TGTGCCAGCAGCTTGCGGCAGGGTTTTTCTAGCACAGATACGCAGTATTTT
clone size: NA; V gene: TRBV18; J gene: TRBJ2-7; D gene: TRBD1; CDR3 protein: CASSPRNRGIHEQYF; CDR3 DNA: TGTGCCAGCTCACCACGGAACAGGGGAATCCACGAGCAGTACTTC
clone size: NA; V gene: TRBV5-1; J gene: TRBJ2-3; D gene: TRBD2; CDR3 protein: CASSAGLAGDTDTQYF; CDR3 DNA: TGCGCCAGCAGCGCGGGACTAGCGGGAGACACAGATACGCAGTATTTT
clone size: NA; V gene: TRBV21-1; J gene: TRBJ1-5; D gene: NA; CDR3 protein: CASSRSRDRSSGSQPQHF; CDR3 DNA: TGTGCCAGCAGCAGGTCTAGGGACAGGTCATCTGGGAGCCAGCCCCAGCATTTT
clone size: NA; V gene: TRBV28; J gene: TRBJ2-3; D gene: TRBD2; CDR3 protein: CAIETSGRSTDTQYF; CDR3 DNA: TGTGCCATCGAGACTAGCGGGAGATCCACAGATACGCAGTATTTT
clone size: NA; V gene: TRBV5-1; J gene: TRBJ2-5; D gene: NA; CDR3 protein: CASSFQGLQETQYF; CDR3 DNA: TGCGCCAGCAGCTTCCAGGGCCTCCAAGAGACCCAGTACTTC
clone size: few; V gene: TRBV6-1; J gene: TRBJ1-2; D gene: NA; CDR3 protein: CASSEEWGGGYGYTF; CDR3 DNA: TGTGCCAGCAGTGAGGAATGGGGGGGCGGCTATGGCTACACCTTC
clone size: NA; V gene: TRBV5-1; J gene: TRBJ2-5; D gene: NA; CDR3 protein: CASSLGRSQETQYF; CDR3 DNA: TGCGCCAGCAGCTTGGGACGGAGCCAAGAGACCCAGTACTTC
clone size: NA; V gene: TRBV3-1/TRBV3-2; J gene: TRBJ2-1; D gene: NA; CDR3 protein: CASSLLGGGKRYNEQFF; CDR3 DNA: TGTGCCAGCAGCCTACTAGGGGGCGGGAAGAGGTACAATGAGCAGTTCTTC
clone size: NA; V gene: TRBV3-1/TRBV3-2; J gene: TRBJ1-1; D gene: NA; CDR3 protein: CASSQPGVINTEAFF; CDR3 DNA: TGTGCCAGCAGCCAACCAGGGGTCATAAACACTGAAGCTTTCTTT
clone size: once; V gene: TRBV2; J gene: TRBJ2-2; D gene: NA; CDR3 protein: CASSRLVGTGELFF; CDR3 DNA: TGTGCCAGCAGCCGACTAGTAGGCACCGGGGAGCTGTTTTTT
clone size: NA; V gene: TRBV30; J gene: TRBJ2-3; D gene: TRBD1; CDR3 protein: CAWRGAGTGGRDTQYF; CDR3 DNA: TGTGCCTGGAGAGGAGCCGGGACAGGGGGCCGGGATACGCAGTATTTT
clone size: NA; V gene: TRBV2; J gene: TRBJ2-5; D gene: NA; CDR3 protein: CASSVEETQYF; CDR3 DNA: TGTGCCAGCAGCGTAGAAGAGACCCAGTACTTC
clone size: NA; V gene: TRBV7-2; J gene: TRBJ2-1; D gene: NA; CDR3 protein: CASSLGGAETYNEQFF; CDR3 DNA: TGTGCCAGCAGCTTGGGTGGAGCGGAGACATACAATGAGCAGTTCTTC
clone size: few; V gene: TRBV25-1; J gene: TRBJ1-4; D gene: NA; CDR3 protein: CASSTRDNNEKLFF; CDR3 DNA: TGTGCCAGCAGTACGAGGGACAATAATGAAAAACTGTTTTTT
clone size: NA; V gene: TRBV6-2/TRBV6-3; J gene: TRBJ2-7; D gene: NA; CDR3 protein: CASSYPKDREASYEQYF; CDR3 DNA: TGTGCCAGCAGTTACCCTAAAGACAGGGAGGCGAGCTACGAGCAGTACTTC
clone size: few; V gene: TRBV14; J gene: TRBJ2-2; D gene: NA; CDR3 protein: CASSQVGGSRFGELFF; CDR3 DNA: TGTGCCAGCAGCCAAGTTGGAGGGAGTCGATTCGGGGAGCTGTTTTTT
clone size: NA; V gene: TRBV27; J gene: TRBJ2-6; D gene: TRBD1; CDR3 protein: CASTRTGAPSGANVLTF; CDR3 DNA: TGTGCCAGCACCAGGACAGGGGCGCCCTCTGGGGCCAACGTCCTGACTTTC
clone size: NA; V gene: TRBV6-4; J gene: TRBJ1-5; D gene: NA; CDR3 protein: CASRGVGPQHF; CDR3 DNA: TGTGCCAGCAGAGGGGTGGGGCCCCAGCATTTT
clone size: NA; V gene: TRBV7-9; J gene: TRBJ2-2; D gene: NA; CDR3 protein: CASSLALGGGLPNTGELFF; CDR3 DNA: TGTGCCAGCAGCTTAGCGCTAGGCGGAGGACTGCCGAACACCGGGGAGCTGTTTTTT
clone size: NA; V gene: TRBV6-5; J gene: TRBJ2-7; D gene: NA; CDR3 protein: CASRVAYEQYF; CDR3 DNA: TGTGCCAGCCGCGTGGCCTACGAGCAGTACTTC
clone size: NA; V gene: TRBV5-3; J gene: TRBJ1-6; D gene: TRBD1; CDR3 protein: CARSSYGTGSSYNSPLHF; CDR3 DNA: TGTGCCAGAAGCAGTTACGGGACAGGGAGCTCCTATAATTCACCCCTCCACTTT
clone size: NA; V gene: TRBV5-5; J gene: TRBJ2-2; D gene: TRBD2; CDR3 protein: CASSRSETSGSNTGELFF; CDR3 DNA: TGTGCCAGCAGCCGATCCGAAACTAGCGGGTCGAACACCGGGGAGCTGTTTTTT
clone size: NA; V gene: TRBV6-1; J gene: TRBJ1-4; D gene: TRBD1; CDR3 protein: CASSEGRTGGLEKLFF; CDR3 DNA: TGTGCCAGCAGTGAAGGAAGAACAGGGGGTCTGGAAAAACTGTTTTTT
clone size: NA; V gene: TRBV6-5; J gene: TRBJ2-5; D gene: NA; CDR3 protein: CASSLTGGLETQYF; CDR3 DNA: TGTGCCAGCAGCCTCACTGGAGGGTTAGAGACCCAGTACTTC
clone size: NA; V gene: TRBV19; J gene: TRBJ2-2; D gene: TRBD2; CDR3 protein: CASRASGMNTGELFF; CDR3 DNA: TGTGCCAGTCGGGCTAGCGGGATGAACACCGGGGAGCTGTTTTTT
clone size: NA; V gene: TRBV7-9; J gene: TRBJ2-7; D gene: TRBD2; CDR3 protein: CASSPRTSGSYEQYF; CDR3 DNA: TGTGCCAGCAGCCCTCGGACTAGCGGGAGTTACGAGCAGTACTTC
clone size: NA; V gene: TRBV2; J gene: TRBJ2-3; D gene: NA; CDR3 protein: CASKGLGYTDTQYF; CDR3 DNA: TGTGCCAGCAAGGGACTCGGATACACAGATACGCAGTATTTT